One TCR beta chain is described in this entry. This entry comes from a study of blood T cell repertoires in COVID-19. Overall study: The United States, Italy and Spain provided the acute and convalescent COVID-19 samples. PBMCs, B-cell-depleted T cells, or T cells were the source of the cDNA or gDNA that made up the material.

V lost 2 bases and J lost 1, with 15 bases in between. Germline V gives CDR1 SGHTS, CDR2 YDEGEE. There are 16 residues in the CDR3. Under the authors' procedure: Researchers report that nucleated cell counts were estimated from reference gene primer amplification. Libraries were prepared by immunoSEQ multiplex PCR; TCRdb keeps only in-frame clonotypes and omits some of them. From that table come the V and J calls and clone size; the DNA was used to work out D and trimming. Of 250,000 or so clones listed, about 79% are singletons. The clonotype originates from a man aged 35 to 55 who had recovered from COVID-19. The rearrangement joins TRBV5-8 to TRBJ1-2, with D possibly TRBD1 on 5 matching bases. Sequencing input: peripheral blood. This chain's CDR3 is CASSFPSRGLNYGYTF. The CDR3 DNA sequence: TGTGCCAGCAGCTTTCCTAGTAGGGGACTTAACTATGGCTACACCTTC. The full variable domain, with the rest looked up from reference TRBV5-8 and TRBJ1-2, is EAGVTQSPTHLIKTRGQQATLRCSPISGHTSVYWYQQALGLGLQFLLWYDEGEERNRGNFPPRFSGRQFPNYSSELNVNALELEDSALYLCASSFPSRGLNYGYTFGSGTRLTVV.